Presented here are 32 T cell receptor beta chains from one specimen sequenced in a study of beta chain features in type 1 diabetes. Study results and limitations: In all four CD4+ subsets, TCRB CDR3 length was significantly, moderately reduced in type 1 diabetes.

The whole isolated RNA underwent reverse transcription, so sequencing captured expressed TCRB transcripts. Libraries were prepared by immunoSEQ multiplex PCR; TCRdb keeps only in-frame clonotypes and omits some of them. Counted here are about 640,000 clones, around 12% occurring once; the ten biggest clones make up more than 0.09%. Their antigens remain unidentified. Sequenced input: naive CD4+ T cells from blood. All receptors come from a man younger than 45 with type 1 diabetes.

This clone was counted only a few times. The chain joins TRBV5-4 to TRBJ2-3; possible D gene TRBD1, 5 bases. V was pared by 1 base and J by 5 bases, with 14 bases between. This CDR3 has 15 residues. Germline assignment: CDR1 SGHNT and CDR2 YYREEE (reference sequence). The CDR3 protein is CASSLYRLSRDTQYF. DNA of the CDR3: TGTGCCAGCAGCTTGTACAGGCTCAGTCGAGATACGCAGTATTTT.

The chain recombines TRBV5-6 with TRBJ2-7; D possibly corresponds to TRBD1 (6 bases). The V gene lost 3 bases and the J gene lost 0 bases, with 10 bases spanning the gap. CDR1 is SGHDT and CDR2 is YYEEEE in the germline V gene. This CDR3 spans 14 amino acids. The CDR3 DNA reads as TGTGCCAGCAGCTATGGGGACACCTCCTACGAGCAGTACTTC. Its protein is CASSYGDTSYEQYF.

The rearrangement joins TRBV9 to TRBJ2-6; TRBD2 aligns across 7 bases. This CDR3 has 18 amino acids. Germline-derived CDR1 and CDR2 are SGDLS and YYNGEE. V lost 4 bases, J lost 2 bases, and 12 bases stayed unmatched. This CDR3 reads CASSTGGGIDAGANVLTF. CDR3 nucleotide sequence: TGTGCCAGCAGCACCGGGGGAGGGATTGACGCTGGGGCCAACGTCCTGACTTTC.

This rearrangement joins TRBV5-1 to TRBJ2-3; 11 nucleotides agree with TRBD1. CDR3 length equals 16 residues. V lost 4 bases and J lost 2; bases outside the gene matches: 6. Germline CDR1 and CDR2: SGHRS and YFSETQ. The CDR3 reads CASSKGQGESTDTQYF. The CDR3 region has the DNA TGCGCCAGCAGCAAGGGACAGGGGGAGTCCACAGATACGCAGTATTTT.

This clone was observed a handful of times. This chain uses TRBV7-6 with TRBJ2-6; the D is unclear. The germline V and J ends were trimmed by 5 bases and 3 bases, with 8 bases remaining between them. The CDR3 is 14 residues long. CDR1 and CDR2 (germline): SGHVS, FNYEAQ. CDR3 DNA: TGTGCCAGCAGCCCGGTATTTGGGGCCAACGTCCTGACTTTC. Protein product: CASSPVFGANVLTF.

The chain combines TRBV2 with TRBJ2-7; D tentatively fits TRBD1 or TRBD2 (5 bases each). V lost 0 bases and J lost 5, with 14 bases in between. The CDR3 contains 15 residues. CDR1 SNHLY and CDR2 FYNNEI come from the germline V gene. The CDR3 DNA is TGTGCCAGCAGTGAAGCATCAGGGACGGTCGACGAGCAGTACTTC. As protein: CASSEASGTVDEQYF. Looking up the rest from reference TRBV2 and TRBJ2-7 gives the full variable domain: EPEVTQTPSHQVTQMGQEVILRCVPISNHLYFYWYRQILGQKVEFLVSFYNNEISEKSEIFDDQFSVERPDGSNFTLKIRSTKLEDSAMYFCASSEASGTVDEQYFGPGTRLTVT.

This clone has more than one count but fewer than ten. This chain links TRBV28 with TRBJ1-5; unclear D gene. This CDR3 is built from 13 residues. Trimming took off 5 bases at V and 1 base at J, with 6 bases between the two ends. Germline CDR1 is MDHEN and CDR2 is SYDVKM. The CDR3 DNA is TGTGCCAGCAGTAGAAGAAGCAATCAGCCCCAGCATTTT. Translating gives CASSRRSNQPQHF.

This clone turned up a few times. The chain links TRBV10-3 to TRBJ2-7; possible D gene TRBD1, 7 bases. V was shortened by 4 bases and J by 5 bases, with 12 bases between the two germline ends. The CDR3 covers 13 residues. The germline gives CDR1 ENHRY, CDR2 SYGVKD. The DNA of the CDR3 is TGTGCCATCAGTGTCCAGGGGGGCGACGAGCAGTACTTC. This gives the protein CAISVQGGDEQYF.

This clone was detected a few times. This chain joins TRBV4-3 and TRBJ1-5, with D perhaps TRBD1 (5 bases). From germline, CDR1 is LGHNA and CDR2 YSLEER. Trimming stripped 0 bases from V and 3 bases from J, with 15 bases between. The CDR3 runs 17 residues. The CDR3 nucleotides are TGCGCCAGCAGCCAAGATGTGACAGTAGATCCCAATCAGCCCCAGCATTTT. It codes for CASSQDVTVDPNQPQHF.

The chain uses TRBV7-2 and TRBJ1-5, with D perhaps TRBD1 (5 bases). Germline CDR1 and CDR2: SGHTA and FQGNSA. The CDR3 runs to 16 residues. Trimming stripped 4 bases from V and 2 bases from J, with 15 bases between. CDR3 in amino acids: CASSSVGASGNQPQHF. The DNA for the CDR3 is TGTGCCAGCAGCTCAGTCGGGGCTAGCGGCAATCAGCCCCAGCATTTT.

This clone was recorded a few times. V is TRBV19 and J is TRBJ2-2; D unclear. The length of the CDR3 is 12 residues. The ends were cut back, 10 bases at V and 3 bases at J, with 9 bases in the middle. Germline assignment: CDR1 LNHDA and CDR2 SQIVND (reference sequence). The DNA of the CDR3 is TGTGCCACTTATGGGTACACCGGGGAGCTGTTTTTT. Translation gives CATYGYTGELFF. The whole variable domain, remainder taken from reference TRBV19 and TRBJ2-2, is DGGITQSPKYLFRKEGQNVTLSCEQNLNHDAMYWYRQDPGQGLRLIYYSQIVNDFQKGDIAEGYSVSREKKESFPLTVTSAQKNPTAFYLCATYGYTGELFFGEGSRLTVL.

The chain is built from TRBV5-6 and TRBJ2-3, with D possibly matching TRBD2 (5 bases). Germline assignment: CDR1 SGHDT and CDR2 YYEEEE. This CDR3 region has 13 residues. Trimming left V 7 bases short and J 0 bases short, with 9 bases between. The CDR3 bases are TGTGCCAGCTGGGGAGAGAGCACAGATACGCAGTATTTT. It translates to CASWGESTDTQYF.

The chain links TRBV6-4 to TRBJ1-6; D is possibly TRBD1 (5 bases). CDR1 and CDR2 (germline): MRHNA, SNTAGT. V was pared by 3 bases and J by 6 bases, with 9 bases between. The CDR3 is 14 residues long. The CDR3 sequence is CASSEQRGNSPLHF. CDR3 bases: TGTGCCAGCAGTGAACAGAGGGGTAATTCACCCCTCCACTTT.

This clone was seen a handful of times. The V gene is TRBV29-1, the J gene TRBJ1-4; the D is unclear. The CDR3 has 12 residues. V gave up 7 bases and J gave up 8 bases, with 14 bases separating them. CDR1 is SQVTM and CDR2 is ANQGSEA in the germline V gene. CDR3 in DNA: TGCAGCGCCCAACCCCCGGGGGAAAAACTGTTTTTT. Its translation is CSAQPPGEKLFF.

This clone was observed a single time. The CDR3 coding sequence is TGTGCCAGCAGCCCCTACCAGGACAGGGTGGGTGGCTATGGCTACACCTTC. It yields the protein CASSPYQDRVGGYGYTF. The chain has TRBV7-2 and TRBJ1-2, with 8 nucleotides matching TRBD1. Germline assignment: CDR1 SGHTA and CDR2 FQGNSA. Germline trimming cut 5 bases from V and 4 bases from J; bases unmatched to any gene: 15. This CDR3 region has 17 residues.

This clone was observed a handful of times. Other DNA sequences within the sample encode an identical CDR3. The V gene is TRBV18, the J gene TRBJ2-5, with D possibly being TRBD1 or TRBD2 (5 bases each). Germline V CDR1 and CDR2: KGHSH, LQKENI. The CDR3 has 13 amino acids. Trimming cost V 6 bases and J 2 bases, with 10 bases left between them. The CDR3 DNA reads TGTGCCAGCTCCCGGGACCTACAAGAGACCCAGTACTTC. This translates into CASSRDLQETQYF.

The chain combines TRBV28 with TRBJ2-7; D might be TRBD1 (6 bases). Trimming removed 5 bases at V and 2 bases at J, with 10 bases between. Germline V gives CDR1 MDHEN, CDR2 SYDVKM. This CDR3 is 13 amino acids long. The CDR3 nucleotides read TGTGCCAGCAGTCGACAGGTTACCTACGAGCAGTACTTC. Encoded protein: CASSRQVTYEQYF.

This clone was counted between two and nine times. CDR3 in DNA: TGTGCCAGCAGTGACCTGGACAGTTCTGGAAACACCATATATTTT. Amino acid sequence: CASSDLDSSGNTIYF. The V gene is TRBV6-1, the J gene TRBJ1-3, with a weak D call TRBD1 (6 bases). From germline, CDR1 is MNHNS and CDR2 SASEGT. This CDR3 has 15 residues. Trimming shortened V by 3 bases and J by 1 base, and 10 bases separated the two germline ends.

The chain uses TRBV7-2 and TRBJ2-4, with a tentative D call TRBD2 (5 bases). The germline gives CDR1 SGHTA, CDR2 FQGNSA. Trimming took 5 bases from V and 0 from J, leaving 14 bases between them. The CDR3 runs 16 residues. The CDR3 bases are TGTGCCAGCAGCGCCCGGACTGGGTTAGCCAAAAACATTCAGTACTTC. Protein sequence: CASSARTGLAKNIQYF.

The V and J genes are TRBV7-2 and TRBJ2-5; 7 nucleotides agree with TRBD2. CDR3 length: 15 amino acids. V dropped 0 bases and J dropped 3; count of bases not matched to a gene: 4. Germline loops: CDR1 SGHTA, CDR2 FQGNSA. CDR3 region: CASSLAGTIEETQYF. As DNA, the CDR3 is TGTGCCAGCAGCTTAGCCGGGACTATAGAAGAGACCCAGTACTTC.

In DNA, the CDR3 is TGTGCCAGTAGTTTCCAATCGGGACAGGGTTTCAATGAGCAGTTCTTC. The encoded protein is CASSFQSGQGFNEQFF. The V call is TRBV19, the J call TRBJ2-1; 9 bases line up with TRBD1. The CDR3 runs 16 residues. Trimming at V came to 5 bases and at J to 6 bases, leaving 11 bases not matched to a gene. Germline CDR1 LNHDA, CDR2 SQIVND (reference sequence).

This clone was observed a handful of times. Germline and junction disagree at one end, which may indicate a read error. V is TRBV19 and J is TRBJ1-2, with a possible D match to TRBD1 (5 bases). Germline V CDR1 and CDR2: LNHDA, SQIVND (reference sequence). CDR3 length: 12 amino acids. The CDR3 spells CASSPGRGGCTF. CDR3 DNA sequence: TGTGCCAGTAGTCCGGGGCGCGGCGGCTGCACCTTC. Full variable domain (outside the CDR3, taken from reference TRBV19 and TRBJ1-2): DGGITQSPKYLFRKEGQNVTLSCEQNLNHDAMYWYRQDPGQGLRLIYYSQIVNDFQKGDIAEGYSVSREKKESFPLTVTSAQKNPTAFYLCASSPGRGGCTFGSGTRLTVV.

This clone was counted between two and nine times. The CDR3 DNA sequence: TGCAGCGCGGGGACATCGCAAGAGACCCAGTACTTC. Translated, it gives CSAGTSQETQYF. The genes are TRBV29-1 and TRBJ2-5; maybe TRBD1 (6 bases). The germline V and J ends were trimmed by 7 bases and 2 bases, with 11 bases remaining between them. Germline CDR1 is SQVTM and CDR2 is ANQGSEA. This CDR3 is 12 amino acids long.

The V gene is TRBV18, the J gene TRBJ2-7; D is unclear. The V gene lost 6 bases and the J gene lost 4 bases, with 16 bases spanning the gap. Germline V CDR1 and CDR2: KGHSH, LQKENI. The CDR3 loop spans 14 amino acids. The CDR3 DNA follows: TGTGCCAGCTCGCTCGATACGCCGAATTACGAGCAGTACTTC. Translating it yields CASSLDTPNYEQYF.

The gene calls are TRBV7-9 and TRBJ2-7, with D possibly being TRBD1 (5 bases). Germline V gene sequence: CDR1 SEHNR, CDR2 FQNEAQ (reference sequence). The CDR3 consists of 14 residues. V was cut by 5 bases and J by 1 base, with 12 bases left in between. The CDR3 DNA reads TGTGCCAGCAGCCTAACTCAGGGTTCCTACGAGCAGTACTTC. It translates to CASSLTQGSYEQYF.

This chain joins TRBV28 and TRBJ1-2; D is unclear. Deletions cut 5 bases from V and 4 bases from J, with 17 bases between. CDR1 is MDHEN, CDR2 SYDVKM, per germline. CDR3 size: 15 residues. In nucleotides, the CDR3 is TGTGCCAGCAGTAATGCCACGGGGATTGGCTATGGCTACACCTTC. Its protein product is CASSNATGIGYGYTF.

J is TRBJ2-5 and V is TRBV27; D remains ambiguous. Trimming pared 5 bases from V and 0 bases from J, leaving 13 bases between. There are 15 residues in the CDR3. Germline V gives CDR1 MNHEY, CDR2 SMNVEV (reference sequence). The CDR3: CASSGLTEYQETQYF. DNA of the CDR3: TGTGCCAGCAGTGGGCTGACCGAGTACCAAGAGACCCAGTACTTC.

This clone was observed a handful of times. The chain links TRBV4-3 to TRBJ2-6, with D perhaps matching TRBD1 or TRBD2 (5 bases each). V gave up 0 bases and J gave up 4 bases, with 10 bases separating them. Germline lookup yields CDR1 LGHNA and CDR2 YSLEER. The length of the CDR3 is 16 residues. In DNA, the CDR3 is TGCGCCAGCAGCCAAGAGGCCGGGGCAGGGGCCAACGTCCTGACTTTC. The encoded protein is CASSQEAGAGANVLTF.

The chain has TRBV10-3 and TRBJ1-1; 8 nucleotides match TRBD1. CDR1 and CDR2 from the germline V gene are ENHRY and SYGVKD. The CDR3 loop spans 13 amino acids. The V and J ends lost 5 bases and 4 bases, in that order; junction bases with no gene match: 3. The CDR3 DNA is TGTGCCATCAGTATACAGGGGGGCACTGAAGCTTTCTTT. Encoded protein: CAISIQGGTEAFF.

The chain employs TRBV5-1 and TRBJ1-4; TRBD1 aligns across 8 bases. The CDR3 has 16 amino acids. V was pared by 4 bases and J by 8 bases, with 13 bases of the junction left unmatched. The germline V gene encodes CDR1 SGHRS and CDR2 YFSETQ. The CDR3 coding sequence is TGCGCCAGCAGCAGGACAGGGAGGGGGATAGAAGAAAAACTGTTTTTT. Protein: CASSRTGRGIEEKLFF.

The chain links TRBV5-4 to TRBJ2-5, with 7 bases fitting TRBD1. There are 16 residues in the CDR3. J gave up 4 bases and V 0 bases, and 9 bases lay outside the gene matches. Germline CDR1 is SGHNT and CDR2 is YYREEE (reference sequence). CDR3 nucleotide sequence: TGTGCCAGCAGCTTGGCGACAGGGTCCCGTCTAGAGACCCAGTACTTC. It is translated as CASSLATGSRLETQYF.

The rearrangement links TRBV5-4 to TRBJ2-1, with TRBD2 identical over 8 bases. Germline V gene data show CDR1 as SGHNT and CDR2 as YYREEE (reference sequence). V lost 0 bases and J lost 9; bases outside the gene matches: 11. The length of the CDR3 is 16 residues. This CDR3 is CASSLEGTRGRGEQFF. The DNA of the CDR3 is TGTGCCAGCAGCTTGGAAGGGACTAGAGGGCGGGGTGAGCAGTTCTTC. Looking up the rest from reference TRBV5-4 and TRBJ2-1 gives the full variable domain: ETGVTQSPTHLIKTRGQQVTLRCSSQSGHNTVSWYQQALGQGPQFIFQYYREEENGRGNFPPRFSGLQFPNYSSELNVNALELDDSALYLCASSLEGTRGRGEQFFGPGTRLTVL.